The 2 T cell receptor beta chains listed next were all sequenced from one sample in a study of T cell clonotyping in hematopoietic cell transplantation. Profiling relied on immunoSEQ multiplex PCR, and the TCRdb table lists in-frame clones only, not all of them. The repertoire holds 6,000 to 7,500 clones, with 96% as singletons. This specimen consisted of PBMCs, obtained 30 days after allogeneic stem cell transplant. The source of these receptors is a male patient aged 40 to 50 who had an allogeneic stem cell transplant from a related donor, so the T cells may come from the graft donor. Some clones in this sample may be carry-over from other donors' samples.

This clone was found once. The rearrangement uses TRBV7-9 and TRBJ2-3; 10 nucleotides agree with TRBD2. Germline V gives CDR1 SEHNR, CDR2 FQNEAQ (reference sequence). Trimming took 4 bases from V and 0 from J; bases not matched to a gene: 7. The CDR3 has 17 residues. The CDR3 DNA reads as TGTGCCAGCAGCTCTCCACCTAGCGGGGGTAGCACAGATACGCAGTATTTT. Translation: CASSSPPSGGSTDTQYF.

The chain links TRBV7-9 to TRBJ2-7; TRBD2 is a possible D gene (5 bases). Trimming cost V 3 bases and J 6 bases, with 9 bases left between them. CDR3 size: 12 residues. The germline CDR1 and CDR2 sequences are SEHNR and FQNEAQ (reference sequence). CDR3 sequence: CASSFGGGEQYF. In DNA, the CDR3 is TGTGCCAGCAGCTTTGGAGGTGGCGAGCAGTACTTC.